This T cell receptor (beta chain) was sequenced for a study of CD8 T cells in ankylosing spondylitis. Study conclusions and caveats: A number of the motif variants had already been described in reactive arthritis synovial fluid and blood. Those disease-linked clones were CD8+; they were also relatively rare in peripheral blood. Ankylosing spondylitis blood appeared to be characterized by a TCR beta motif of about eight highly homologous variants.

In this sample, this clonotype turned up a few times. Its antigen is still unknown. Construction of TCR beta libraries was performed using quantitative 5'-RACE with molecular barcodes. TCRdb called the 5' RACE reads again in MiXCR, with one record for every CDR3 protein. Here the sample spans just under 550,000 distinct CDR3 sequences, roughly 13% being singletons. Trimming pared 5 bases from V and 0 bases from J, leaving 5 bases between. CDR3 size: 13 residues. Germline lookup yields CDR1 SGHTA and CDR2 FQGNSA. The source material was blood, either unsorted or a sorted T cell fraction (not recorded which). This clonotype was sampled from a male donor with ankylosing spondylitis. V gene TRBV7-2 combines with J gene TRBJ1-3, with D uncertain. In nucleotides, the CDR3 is TGTGCCAGCAGCCAGCCCTCTGGAAACACCATATATTTT. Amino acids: CASSQPSGNTIYF.